The present entry profiles one TCR beta chain with its context. The source of the sample is a study of blood T cell repertoires in COVID-19. The V segment lost 3 bases and the J segment 2 bases; nucleotides outside the gene matches: 9. Germline-derived CDR1 and CDR2 are LNHNV and YYDKDF (reference sequence). This CDR3 spans 17 amino acids. The data were produced by immunoSEQ multiplex PCR, yet TCRdb's version contains in-frame clones alone and is incomplete. The table includes 140,000 or so clones, approximately 80% detected once. The material sequenced was peripheral blood. This clonotype was sampled from a man in his 60s with active or convalescent COVID-19. The rearrangement joins TRBV15 to TRBJ2-3; TRBD2 matches at 9 bases. The CDR3 region has the DNA TGTGCCACCAGCAGGGGGGGTAGCGGGGGAGCCACAGATACGCAGTATTTT. Protein sequence: CATSRGGSGGATDTQYF.